The 22 T cell receptor beta chains below all came from one sample that was sequenced in a study of T cell responses to AZD1222 COVID-19 vaccine. Using immunoSEQ multiplex PCR, the repertoire was profiled, and TCRdb retains in-frame clones only, with some absent. The table shows roughly 160,000 clones, with 88% occurring only once. This sample comprised peripheral blood, obtained 28 days after the second AZD1222 dose. Receptor source: an adult who received the AZD1222 COVID-19 vaccine.

On this clone itself: This sample includes further DNA sequences coding for the same CDR3. V gene TRBV18 combines with J gene TRBJ1-1; D is uncertain. Per the germline V gene, CDR1 is KGHSH and CDR2 is LQKENI. V dropped 2 bases and J dropped 1 base, with 5 bases sitting between them. The CDR3 loop spans 13 amino acids. CDR3 protein: CASSPGQNTEAFF. As DNA, the CDR3 is TGTGCCAGCTCACCAGGCCAGAACACTGAAGCTTTCTTT.

The chain couples TRBV30 to TRBJ2-2; D gene unclear. The germline V and J ends were trimmed by 4 bases and 3 bases, with 9 bases remaining between them. The germline V gene has CDR1 GTSNPN and CDR2 SVGIG (reference sequence). This CDR3 region has 13 residues. The CDR3 protein is CAWKRVDTGELFF. The DNA for the CDR3 is TGTGCCTGGAAAAGGGTAGACACCGGGGAGCTGTTTTTT.

The chain has TRBV27 and TRBJ1-3; D unclear. CDR1 is MNHEY and CDR2 is SMNVEV in the germline V gene (reference sequence). This CDR3 region has 12 residues. V was shortened by 6 bases and J by 2 bases, with 5 bases between the two germline ends. CDR3 amino acids: CASRGTGNTIYF. The CDR3 bases are TGTGCCAGCAGGGGTACTGGAAACACCATATATTTT.

This clone was counted between two and nine times. The CDR3 region is CASSLSGADTQYF. The CDR3 region has the DNA TGTGCCAGCAGCCTCTCAGGAGCAGATACGCAGTATTTT. This chain connects TRBV7-9 to TRBJ2-3; no definite D call. Germline V gene data show CDR1 as SEHNR and CDR2 as FQNEAQ (reference sequence). Trimming left V 5 bases short and J 4 bases short, with 10 bases between. This CDR3 comprises 13 residues.

V gene TRBV4-1 combines with J gene TRBJ1-2, with 9 bases matching TRBD1. CDR1 and CDR2 from the germline V gene are MGHRA and YSYEKL. The length of the CDR3 is 14 residues. The ends lost 4 bases at V and 3 bases at J; junction bases unmatched: 3. Here the CDR3 reads CASSPGDRDYGYTF. The CDR3 coding sequence is TGCGCCAGCAGCCCCGGGGACAGGGACTATGGCTACACCTTC.

V is TRBV7-3 and J is TRBJ2-6, with D tentatively TRBD1 (5 bases). The CDR3 loop spans 17 amino acids. Germline-derived CDR1 and CDR2 are SGHTA and FQGTGA. Trimming stripped 1 base from V and 2 bases from J, with 12 bases between. CDR3 nucleotide sequence: TGTGCCAGCAGCTTAAATGGGGCAGGCACTGGGGCCAACGTCCTGACTTTC. Translated: CASSLNGAGTGANVLTF.

The V gene is TRBV25-1, the J gene TRBJ1-1; no clear D. The germline V gene encodes CDR1 MGHDK and CDR2 SYGVNS. The CDR3 contains 14 residues. Deletions cut 4 bases from V and 0 bases from J, with 9 bases between. The CDR3 coding sequence is TGTGCCAGCAGTGCGGGAAATATGAACACTGAAGCTTTCTTT. The encoded protein is CASSAGNMNTEAFF.

The V call is TRBV5-1, the J call TRBJ1-1; D ambiguous. CDR3 length: 12 residues. Trimming pared 2 bases from V and 5 bases from J, leaving 7 bases between. Germline V CDR1 and CDR2: SGHRS, YFSETQ. CDR3 coding DNA: TGCGCCAGCAGCTTCGGGGATACTGAAGCTTTCTTT. It translates to CASSFGDTEAFF.

The chain uses TRBV30 and TRBJ1-2; a possible D gene is TRBD1 (6 bases). The CDR3 has 12 residues. Germline V gene data show CDR1 as GTSNPN and CDR2 as SVGIG (reference sequence). V was shortened by 4 bases and J by 5 bases, with 11 bases between the two germline ends. CDR3 amino acids: CAWNRAAYGYTF. Written as DNA, the CDR3 is TGTGCCTGGAACAGGGCAGCTTATGGCTACACCTTC.

V is TRBV14 and J is TRBJ1-1; a possible D gene is TRBD1 (5 bases). The CDR3 has 14 residues. The ends were cut back, 5 bases at V and 4 bases at J, with 14 bases in the middle. CDR1 and CDR2 from the germline V gene are SGHDN and FVKESK. CDR3 amino acids: CASSARRGGTEAFF. CDR3 nucleotide sequence: TGTGCCAGCAGCGCCCGTCGGGGGGGCACTGAAGCTTTCTTT.

This chain connects TRBV3-1 (or the pseudogene TRBV3-2) to TRBJ1-1, with D tentatively TRBD1 (5 bases). The CDR3 has 14 amino acids. The V gene lost 0 bases and the J gene lost 5 bases, with 10 bases spanning the gap. CDR1 is LGHDT and CDR2 is YNNKEL in the germline V gene (reference sequence). In DNA, the CDR3 is TGTGCCAGCAGCCAAGACCCGGGGGTTACTGAAGCTTTCTTT. This sequence encodes CASSQDPGVTEAFF.

CDR3 coding DNA: TGTGCCAGCAGCTTCCAGACAGGGAGAAATTCACCCCTCCACTTT. The encoded protein is CASSFQTGRNSPLHF. The chain recombines TRBV7-9 with TRBJ1-6; 7 nucleotides line up with TRBD1. The length of the CDR3 is 15 residues. Trimming at V came to 3 bases and at J to 7 bases, leaving 6 bases not matched to a gene. Germline V gene lookup returns CDR1 SEHNR and CDR2 FQNEAQ (reference sequence).

The V gene is TRBV5-1, the J gene TRBJ2-7, with D unresolved. V lost 2 bases, J lost 5 bases, and 14 bases lay in between. Germline V lookup: CDR1 SGHRS, CDR2 YFSETQ. The CDR3 covers 14 residues. CDR3 region: CASSFGTVGDEQYF. The CDR3 DNA reads as TGCGCCAGCAGCTTCGGAACGGTTGGGGACGAGCAGTACTTC.

The rearrangement uses TRBV3-1 (or the pseudogene TRBV3-2) and TRBJ2-7; D ambiguous. The V and J ends lost 4 bases and 0 bases respectively, with 4 bases between them. This CDR3 has 12 amino acids. Germline-derived CDR1 and CDR2 are LGHDT and YNNKEL (reference sequence). The CDR3 loop reads CASSPDSYEQYF. The CDR3 region has the DNA TGTGCCAGCAGCCCCGACTCCTACGAGCAGTACTTC.

The rearrangement uses TRBV7-9 and TRBJ2-3; D is perhaps TRBD1 or TRBD2 (5 bases each). From germline, CDR1 is SEHNR and CDR2 FQNEAQ (reference sequence). Trimming cost V 6 bases and J 0 bases, with 25 bases left between them. This CDR3 region has 19 residues. The CDR3 loop reads CASRRSSYRDPGSTDTQYF. The CDR3 coding sequence is TGTGCCAGCAGAAGGTCCTCATATCGGGACCCGGGGAGCACAGATACGCAGTATTTT.

Remarks on this clone: The same CDR3 arises from other DNA sequences in this sample as well. V is TRBV27 and J is TRBJ1-5; D remains unclear. Germline values: CDR1 MNHEY, CDR2 SMNVEV (reference sequence). The ends were cut back, 0 bases at V and 4 bases at J, with 4 bases in the middle. This CDR3 is built from 13 residues. CDR3 in amino acids: CASSLSGNQPQHF. The CDR3 bases are TGTGCCAGCAGTTTATCTGGGAATCAGCCCCAGCATTTT.

A remark on this clone: Within the sample, other DNA sequences also encode this same CDR3. The V and J genes are TRBV3-1 (or the pseudogene TRBV3-2) and TRBJ1-3; a weak D match, TRBD1 (5 bases). The CDR3 is made up of 13 amino acids. The V gene's germline CDR1 is LGHDT and CDR2 YNNKEL (reference sequence). Trimming removed 1 base from V and 4 bases from J, with 5 bases in between. CDR3 nucleotides: TGTGCCAGCAGCCAAGGGGGCGGAAACACCATATATTTT. Translation gives CASSQGGGNTIYF.

V and J are TRBV7-9 and TRBJ1-6, with 8 bases lining up with TRBD1. This CDR3 region has 17 residues. The V gene's germline CDR1 is SEHNR and CDR2 FQNEAQ (reference sequence). With 4 bases clipped from V and 0 bases from J, the junction kept 5 bases outside the gene matches. This CDR3 reads CASSSTDRDSYNSPLHF. The CDR3 coding sequence is TGTGCCAGCAGCTCTACGGACAGGGACTCCTATAATTCACCCCTCCACTTT.

This sequence joins TRBV4-1 and TRBJ2-7; D gene unclear. Germline CDR1 MGHRA, CDR2 YSYEKL. The CDR3 spans 13 residues. Trimming removed 6 bases from V and 3 bases from J, with 12 bases in between. The CDR3 region is CASSIVGFYEQYF. For the CDR3, the DNA is TGCGCCAGCAGTATCGTTGGCTTCTACGAGCAGTACTTC.

The CDR3 is CASTGTLKGMETQYF. As DNA, the CDR3 is TGCGCCAGCACAGGAACCTTGAAGGGAATGGAGACCCAGTACTTC. The rearrangement uses TRBV5-1 and TRBJ2-5; D ambiguous. V was shortened by 6 bases and J by 5 bases, with 20 bases between the two germline ends. Germline V gene data show CDR1 as SGHRS and CDR2 as YFSETQ. The CDR3 covers 15 residues.

The rearrangement links TRBV21-1 to TRBJ1-1; TRBD1 is taken as the D call from the table, unchecked against the DNA. TRBV21-1 is designated a pseudogene. CDR3 length equals 17 residues. The CDR3 is CASSGRLDRGENTEAFF. In DNA, the CDR3 is TGTGCCAGCAGCGGCCGCCTCGACAGGGGGGAGAACACTGAAGCTTTCTTT.

The chain couples TRBV7-9 to TRBJ1-4; no definite D call. The CDR3 consists of 12 residues. Trimming stripped 1 base from V and 11 bases from J, with 8 bases between. CDR1 is SEHNR, CDR2 FQNEAQ, per germline (reference sequence). The CDR3 coding sequence is TGTGCCAGCAGCTTAGGGGCCCAGAAACTGTTTTTT. The encoded protein is CASSLGAQKLFF.